This TCR beta chain stems from a study of blood T cell repertoires in COVID-19. Whole-study context: Donors in the United States, Italy and Spain gave samples during acute or convalescent COVID-19.

V dropped 5 bases and J dropped 7 bases, with 15 bases sitting between them. Germline V CDR1 and CDR2: MDHEN, SYDVKM. The CDR3 has 15 amino acids. Profiling relied on immunoSEQ multiplex PCR, and the TCRdb table lists in-frame clones only, not all of them. This table holds about 300,000 clones, 90% found once. The sequencing sample was made of PBMCs or T cells enriched from blood (not recorded which). This chain uses TRBV28 with TRBJ1-6; D possibly corresponds to TRBD1 (6 bases). This TCR derives from a woman in her twenties or thirties who had recovered from COVID-19. Written as DNA, the CDR3 is TGTGCCAGCAGTGTAATACAGGGTAGCAATTCACCCCTCCACTTT. Its protein is CASSVIQGSNSPLHF.